The present TCR beta chain was sequenced within a study of preoperative IRX-2 immunotherapy in early breast cancer. The germline V and J ends were trimmed by 3 bases and 2 bases, with 14 bases remaining between them. Germline V lookup: CDR1 LNHDA, CDR2 SQIVND (reference sequence). There are 16 residues in the CDR3. Treatment given: preoperative locoregional IRX-2 cytokine immunotherapy. Preoperative locoregional IRX-2 cytokine immunotherapy was tested in the phase Ib source study. Using immunoSEQ multiplex PCR, the repertoire was profiled, and TCRdb retains in-frame clones only, with some absent. The sample includes 35,000 to 40,000 clones, roughly 82% of them seen just once.

The specimen comprised lymph node tissue, sampled after IRX-2 immunotherapy. The TCR originated in a human donor with breast cancer. The chain couples TRBV19 to TRBJ1-3; D is perhaps TRBD1 (5 bases). Written as DNA, the CDR3 is TGTGCCAGTAGTATGGGATTCCAGGGAACTGGAAACACCATATATTTT. Its translation: CASSMGFQGTGNTIYF.